Each of the 16 T cell receptor beta chains below was sequenced from the same sample in a study of blood T cell repertoires in COVID-19 (dated by TCRdb to 2018 to 2020). Library prep was done by the immunoSEQ multiplex PCR assay. TCRdb provides this immuneACCESS table in a form limited to in-frame rearrangements. Some clones are lacking; in checked studies, under half of them reflect an unresolved V gene, and why the rest are absent is not known. Here the sample has some 70,000 clones; approximately 90% occur a single time. The ten most abundant clones make up approximately 6.3% of the sample. The sample was peripheral blood. All receptors come from a woman older than 75 with active COVID-19.

In DNA, the CDR3 is TGTGCCAGCTCACCATCCCACAGGGCGGAAAAACTGTTTTTT. It encodes CASSPSHRAEKLFF. The J gene is TRBJ1-4, the V gene TRBV18; D perhaps matches TRBD1 (6 bases). The germline CDR1 and CDR2 sequences are KGHSH and LQKENI. The CDR3 runs 14 residues. V lost 2 bases to trimming and J lost 8 bases, with 12 bases between them.

The genes are TRBV29-1 and TRBJ2-3, with 8 bases that match TRBD1. V dropped 5 bases and J dropped 1; count of bases not matched to a gene: 8. Germline loops: CDR1 SQVTM, CDR2 ANQGSEA. CDR3 length equals 15 residues. The CDR3 DNA follows: TGCAGCGTTTCTAGACAGGGGCGGGGCACAGATACGCAGTATTTT. As protein: CSVSRQGRGTDTQYF.

This clone came up once. The V call is TRBV7-8, the J call TRBJ2-1, with D perhaps TRBD2 (5 bases). The CDR3 is 13 amino acids. CDR1 SGHVS and CDR2 FQNEAQ come from the germline V gene. V lost 5 bases and J 11 bases, leaving 16 bases between the germline ends. CDR3 in DNA: TGTGCCAGCAGCCCCCGGGATCCCGTTAAGCAGTTCTTC. Protein product: CASSPRDPVKQFF. The whole variable domain, filled in from reference TRBV7-8 and TRBJ2-1, reads GAGVSQSPRYKVAKRGQDVALRCDPISGHVSLFWYQQALGQGPEFLTYFQNEAQLDKSGLPSDRFFAERPEGSVSTLKIQRTQQEDSAVYLCASSPRDPVKQFFGPGTRLTVL.

The chain carries TRBV7-6 and TRBJ2-7; D is uncertain. Germline CDR1 and CDR2: SGHVS and FNYEAQ. Between the trimmed V and J ends, which lost 5 bases and 1 base, there was a span of 12 bases. This CDR3 has 14 amino acids. The CDR3 is CASSPPLRSYEQYF. CDR3 sequence (DNA): TGTGCCAGCAGCCCACCTCTCCGGTCCTACGAGCAGTACTTC. Using reference TRBV7-6 and TRBJ2-7 for the parts outside the CDR3, the full variable domain is GAGVSQSPRYKVTKRGQDVALRCDPISGHVSLYWYRQALGQGPEFLTYFNYEAQQDKSGLPNDRFSAERPEGSISTLTIQRTEQRDSAMYRCASSPPLRSYEQYFGPGTRLTVT.

The CDR3, as DNA: TGTGCTAGTGCTCCGGGACTAGCCGCCAGCACAGATACGCAGTATTTT. It codes for CASAPGLAASTDTQYF. The chain links TRBV12-5 to TRBJ2-3; 9 bases are a match to TRBD2. After removal of 7 bases from V and 0 bases from J, the junction contained 8 bases not matched to a gene. The CDR3 sequence is 16 residues long. Germline CDR1 reads LGHNT; CDR2 reads FRNRAP.

The chain joins TRBV6-5 to TRBJ1-5, with 7 positions matching TRBD1. The CDR3 runs to 13 residues. V lost 6 bases to trimming and J lost 5 bases; unmatched junction nucleotides: 4. The germline V gene encodes CDR1 MNHEY and CDR2 SVGAGI. The CDR3 region is CASSRDRDQPQHF. The CDR3 DNA reads as TGTGCCAGCAGCCGGGACAGAGATCAGCCCCAGCATTTT.

The chain is built from TRBV4-2 and TRBJ1-1, with TRBD1 matching 9 bases. Germline-derived CDR1 and CDR2 are LGHNA and YNFKEQ. V dropped 4 bases and J dropped 3; count of bases not matched to a gene: 9. The CDR3 totals 16 residues. The CDR3 nucleotides are TGTGCCAGCAGCCTGAAGCAGGGACAGGGAGACACTGAAGCTTTCTTT. The encoded protein is CASSLKQGQGDTEAFF.

The chain links TRBV27 to TRBJ2-7; 8 positions match TRBD2. This CDR3 spans 14 amino acids. V was clipped by 3 bases and J by 5 bases; unmatched bases: 6. Germline CDR1 is MNHEY and CDR2 is SMNVEV (reference sequence). The CDR3 reads CASSFERESNEQYF. The CDR3, as DNA: TGTGCCAGCAGTTTCGAGCGGGAGTCAAACGAGCAGTACTTC.

The V and J genes are TRBV9 and TRBJ2-3; tentatively, D is TRBD2 (6 bases). This CDR3 region has 14 residues. In germline, CDR1 is SGDLS, CDR2 YYNGEE. V lost 6 bases, J lost 5 bases, and 16 bases lay in between. CDR3 in DNA: TGTGCCAGCAATCCCGGGAGACGCGGAGATACGCAGTATTTT. Amino acids: CASNPGRRGDTQYF. Drawing the rest from reference TRBV9 and TRBJ2-3, the complete variable domain is DSGVTQTPKHLITATGQRVTLRCSPRSGDLSVYWYQQSLDQGLQFLIQYYNGEERAKGNILERFSAQQFPDLHSELNLSSLELGDSALYFCASNPGRRGDTQYFGPGTRLTVL.

The rearrangement links TRBV27 to TRBJ2-1; TRBD2 might be the D (5 bases). CDR1 MNHEY and CDR2 SMNVEV come from the germline V gene (reference sequence). Trimming took 5 bases from V and 6 from J, leaving 17 bases between them. This CDR3 has 15 residues. The CDR3 reads CASSLLGNPGNEQFF. The CDR3 DNA is TGTGCCAGCAGTCTACTAGGGAATCCGGGCAATGAGCAGTTCTTC.

The chain uses TRBV2 and TRBJ2-3; 11 nucleotides match TRBD2. CDR1 and CDR2 (germline): SNHLY, FYNNEI. The V segment lost 0 bases and the J segment 8 bases; nucleotides outside the gene matches: 4. The CDR3 is 15 amino acids. The CDR3 spells CASSEATSGSRTQYF. The CDR3 bases are TGTGCCAGCAGTGAAGCCACTAGCGGGAGCCGTACGCAGTATTTT.

J is TRBJ2-1 and V is TRBV18; D is uncertain. The ends were cut back, 5 bases at V and 4 bases at J, with 9 bases in the middle. The CDR3 is made up of 13 amino acids. From germline, CDR1 is KGHSH and CDR2 LQKENI. CDR3 DNA: TGTGCCAGCTCATCGTTACAGTACAATGAGCAGTTCTTC. Amino acid sequence: CASSSLQYNEQFF.

V is TRBV30 and J is TRBJ2-4; the D gene is possibly TRBD1 (6 bases). Looked up from germline, CDR1 is GTSNPN and CDR2 is SVGIG (reference sequence). The V end was cut by 3 bases, the J end by 10 bases, with 16 bases between. The CDR3 has 13 residues. The CDR3 protein is CAWSASDRTIQYF. As DNA, the CDR3 is TGTGCCTGGAGCGCATCGGACAGAACTATTCAGTACTTC.

The chain recombines TRBV19 with TRBJ1-1; a possible D gene is TRBD1 (6 bases). The germline V gene has CDR1 LNHDA and CDR2 SQIVND (reference sequence). Deletions cut 4 bases from V and 5 bases from J, with 14 bases between. The CDR3 is 14 residues long. This chain's CDR3 is CASSNGRGKTEAFF. CDR3 bases: TGTGCCAGTAGTAACGGCAGGGGTAAAACTGAAGCTTTCTTT.

This chain connects TRBV27 to TRBJ2-5; no clear D. The CDR3 is made up of 13 amino acids. Germline CDR1 reads MNHEY; CDR2 reads SMNVEV (reference sequence). The ends were cut back, 5 bases at V and 5 bases at J, with 12 bases in the middle. As DNA, the CDR3 is TGTGCCAGCAGTCCCCAAGTAGAGGAGACCCAGTACTTC. Its protein product is CASSPQVEETQYF.

The V and J genes are TRBV6-5 and TRBJ2-5; 9 bases are shared with TRBD2. Germline loops: CDR1 MNHEY, CDR2 SVGAGI. The V gene end was trimmed by 8 bases and the J gene end by 3 bases; junction bases not matched to a gene: 10. The CDR3 runs 15 residues. The CDR3 DNA sequence: TGTGCCAGCGGCGGACTAGCGCCTGGCAAAGAGACCCAGTACTTC. As protein: CASGGLAPGKETQYF.